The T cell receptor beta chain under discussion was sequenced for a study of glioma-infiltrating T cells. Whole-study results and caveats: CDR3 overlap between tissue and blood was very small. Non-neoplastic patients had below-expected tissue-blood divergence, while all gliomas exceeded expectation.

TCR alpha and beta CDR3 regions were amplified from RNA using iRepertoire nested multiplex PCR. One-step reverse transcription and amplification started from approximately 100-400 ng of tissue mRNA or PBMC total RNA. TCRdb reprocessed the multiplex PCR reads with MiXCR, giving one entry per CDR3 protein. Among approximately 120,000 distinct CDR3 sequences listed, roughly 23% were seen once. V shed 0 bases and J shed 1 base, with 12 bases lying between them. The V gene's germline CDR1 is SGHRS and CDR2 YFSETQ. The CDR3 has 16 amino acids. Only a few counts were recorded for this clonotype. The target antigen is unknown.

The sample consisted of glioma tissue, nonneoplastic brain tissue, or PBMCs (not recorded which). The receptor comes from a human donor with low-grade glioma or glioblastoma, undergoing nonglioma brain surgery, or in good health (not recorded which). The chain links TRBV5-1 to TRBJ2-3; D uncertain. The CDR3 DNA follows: TGCGCCAGCAGCTTGGAGGGTCGGAAAGGCACAGATACGCAGTATTTT. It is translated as CASSLEGRKGTDTQYF.